This T cell receptor beta chain was sequenced during a study of human T cells and chemical hapten exposure. Background on the study: The study enrolled mostly female patients with alopecia areata, totalis or universalis.

TCRdb used MiXCR to reprocess the RACE reads, holding one entry per CDR3 protein. In the table there are about 260,000 distinct CDR3 sequences, over 8% of which are singletons. Noted time point: pre-sensitization, week 0. Treatment here: therapeutic diphenylcyclopropenone sensitization with weekly scalp DPC. The table lists this clonotype with a few counts. V trimming: 4 bases; J trimming: 0 bases; junction bases outside the gene matches: 10. The CDR3 has 16 residues. Germline loops: CDR1 SQVTM, CDR2 ANQGSEA. The origin of this receptor is a woman between 40 and 55 years old with alopecia areata. Some clones in this sample may be carry-over from other donors' samples. J is TRBJ2-7 and V is TRBV29-1; TRBD2 aligns across 9 bases. Sequencing was performed on whole blood, taken in connection with sensitization to the hapten diphenylcyclopropenone (DPC). The CDR3 region is CSVAYATSGHSYEQYF. CDR3 in DNA: TGCAGCGTTGCGTACGCGACTAGCGGACACTCCTACGAGCAGTACTTC.